The clone carrying this T cell receptor beta chain was detected a few times. Its specificity is not known. J lost 1 base, V lost 4 bases, and 7 bases had no gene match. This CDR3 has 18 amino acids. Germline CDR1 SGHAT, CDR2 FQNNGV. These data belong to a study of response to subunit inactivated influenza vaccine. Points from the study as a whole: It was the authors' suggestion that each seasonal influenza vaccination recruits few new T cells.

Via MiXCR, TCRdb re-called the RT-PCR reads, giving one row per CDR3 protein. The sample contains 530,000 or so distinct CDR3 sequences, approximately 12% of which appear only once. Sequenced material: PBMCs from blood, taken on the day of vaccination. This clonotype was sampled from a man aged 45-65 years who received an inactivated influenza vaccine. The gene calls are TRBV11-2 and TRBJ2-6; 10 bases are shared with TRBD1. In DNA form, the CDR3 reads TGTGCCAGCAGCTCCAGGGACAGGGGTCCGTCTGGGGCCAACGTCCTGACTTTC. Its translation: CASSSRDRGPSGANVLTF.